This is a list of T cell receptor beta chains from one sample in a study of cytomegalovirus exposure and HLA in healthy donors. Assay: immunoSEQ multiplex PCR; the TCRdb copy retains only in-frame clones and omits some. The repertoire holds fewer than 200,000 clones, around 81% seen once, with around 2.2% in the top ten. The sample taken for sequencing was PBMCs. These receptors were obtained from a woman in her 30s in good health and CMV-seronegative. CDR3s include the opening cysteine and the closing phenylalanine or tryptophan. The order of the fields is clone size, V gene, J gene, D gene, CDR3 DNA, CDR3 protein. The D gene is left open where the match is weak. The size of a clone is reported for some rows only, either as once, few or many, or as a class for expanded clones.

clone_size: NA; v_call: TRBV7-2; j_call: TRBJ2-4; d_call: NA; cdr3_nt: TGTGCCAGCAGCTTAGTGGCTCCAGAAAACATTCAGTACTTC; cdr3_aa: CASSLVAPENIQYF
clone_size: NA; v_call: TRBV7-9; j_call: TRBJ2-4; d_call: NA; cdr3_nt: TGTGCCAGCAGCTTAGCCGATCCAGGCAGTCAGTACTTC; cdr3_aa: CASSLADPGSQYF
clone_size: NA; v_call: TRBV29-1; j_call: TRBJ2-1; d_call: NA; cdr3_nt: TGCAGCGCAGGGGGGCTGGGGAACAATGAGCAGTTCTTC; cdr3_aa: CSAGGLGNNEQFF
clone_size: once; v_call: TRBV6-6; j_call: TRBJ1-1; d_call: NA; cdr3_nt: TGTGCCAGCAAAAGCTCGGCAGGGGACACTGAAGCTTTCTTT; cdr3_aa: CASKSSAGDTEAFF
clone_size: NA; v_call: TRBV7-2; j_call: TRBJ2-2; d_call: NA; cdr3_nt: TGTGCCAGCAGCAAAAGGGAGGCAGGAGACACCGGGGAGCTGTTTTTT; cdr3_aa: CASSKREAGDTGELFF
clone_size: few; v_call: TRBV11-2; j_call: TRBJ2-1; d_call: TRBD2; cdr3_nt: TGTGCCAGCAGCCCATTGACTAGCGGGAGGGTGAATGAGCAGTTCTTC; cdr3_aa: CASSPLTSGRVNEQFF
clone_size: few; v_call: TRBV25-1; j_call: TRBJ1-1; d_call: TRBD1; cdr3_nt: TGTGCCAGCAGTGCACCGGGACAGGGTAACACTGAAGCTTTCTTT; cdr3_aa: CASSAPGQGNTEAFF
clone_size: NA; v_call: TRBV7-2; j_call: TRBJ1-5; d_call: TRBD1; cdr3_nt: TGTGCCAGCAGCTTGTGGACAGGGAGTTATAGCAATCAGCCCCAGCATTTT; cdr3_aa: CASSLWTGSYSNQPQHF
clone_size: NA; v_call: TRBV28; j_call: TRBJ1-2; d_call: NA; cdr3_nt: TGTGCCAGCAGGTCCGGACAGAACTATGGCTACACCTTC; cdr3_aa: CASRSGQNYGYTF
clone_size: NA; v_call: TRBV19; j_call: TRBJ2-1; d_call: NA; cdr3_nt: TGTGCCAGTAGTAGGACATCGGGGGGCGGAAATGAGCAGTTCTTC; cdr3_aa: CASSRTSGGGNEQFF
clone_size: NA; v_call: TRBV30; j_call: TRBJ2-4; d_call: TRBD2; cdr3_nt: TGTGCCTGGAGTGGGTATCTAGCGGGGGGGCCCGTAGCCAAAAACATTCAGTACTTC; cdr3_aa: CAWSGYLAGGPVAKNIQYF
clone_size: NA; v_call: TRBV30; j_call: TRBJ2-4; d_call: NA; cdr3_nt: TGTGCCTGGAGTGGGGGGACAAACAGTCAGTACTTC; cdr3_aa: CAWSGGTNSQYF
clone_size: NA; v_call: TRBV6-1; j_call: TRBJ2-5; d_call: NA; cdr3_nt: TGTGCCAGCAGTGAAGCTGCGGCCGAAGAGACCCAGTACTTC; cdr3_aa: CASSEAAAEETQYF
clone_size: NA; v_call: TRBV28; j_call: TRBJ2-1; d_call: TRBD2; cdr3_nt: TGTGCCAGCAGTTCCCTAGCGGGAGGTACCTCCTACAATGAGCAGTTCTTC; cdr3_aa: CASSSLAGGTSYNEQFF
clone_size: NA; v_call: TRBV2; j_call: TRBJ2-2; d_call: TRBD1; cdr3_nt: TGTGCCGGGAACCGACAGGGTAACACCGGGGAGCTGTTTTTT; cdr3_aa: CAGNRQGNTGELFF
clone_size: few; v_call: TRBV5-5; j_call: TRBJ2-2; d_call: NA; cdr3_nt: TGTGCCAGCAGCTTACCGGACAGAAACACCGGGGAGCTGTTTTTT; cdr3_aa: CASSLPDRNTGELFF
clone_size: NA; v_call: TRBV25-1; j_call: TRBJ1-6; d_call: TRBD1; cdr3_nt: TGTGCCAGCCGGACAGGGGTGACCTCACCCCTCCACTTT; cdr3_aa: CASRTGVTSPLHF
clone_size: NA; v_call: TRBV10-2; j_call: TRBJ2-7; d_call: NA; cdr3_nt: TGCGCCAGCAGTGAGTCGTCAGGGTATATTGCCTACGAGCAGTACTTC; cdr3_aa: CASSESSGYIAYEQYF
clone_size: NA; v_call: TRBV7-9; j_call: TRBJ1-6; d_call: NA; cdr3_nt: TGTTCCAGCAGCTCGAGGGCCGGTAATTCACCCCTCCACTTT; cdr3_aa: CSSSSRAGNSPLHF
clone_size: NA; v_call: TRBV2; j_call: TRBJ2-6; d_call: NA; cdr3_nt: TGTGCCAGCACAGGGTCTGGGGCCAACGTCCTGACTTTC; cdr3_aa: CASTGSGANVLTF
clone_size: NA; v_call: TRBV27; j_call: TRBJ2-7; d_call: NA; cdr3_nt: TGTGCCAGCAGTTTAAGACCTCCAGGGACACACTACGAGCAGTACTTC; cdr3_aa: CASSLRPPGTHYEQYF
clone_size: NA; v_call: TRBV2; j_call: TRBJ2-2; d_call: TRBD1; cdr3_nt: TGTGCCAGCAGGGGACAGGGCGCGAACACCGGGGAGCTGTTTTTT; cdr3_aa: CASRGQGANTGELFF
clone_size: NA; v_call: TRBV5-4; j_call: TRBJ2-5; d_call: TRBD2; cdr3_nt: TGTGCCAGCGCCTCTCTCGGGGGGGCCCAAGAGACCCAGTACTTC; cdr3_aa: CASASLGGAQETQYF
clone_size: NA; v_call: TRBV9; j_call: TRBJ2-2; d_call: TRBD2; cdr3_nt: TGTGCCAGCAGCGTAGGGGGACTAGCCACCGGGGAGCTGTTTTTT; cdr3_aa: CASSVGGLATGELFF
clone_size: NA; v_call: TRBV5-1; j_call: TRBJ2-2; d_call: NA; cdr3_nt: TGCGCCAGCAGCTTGGAGGGGACCGGGGAGCTGTTTTTT; cdr3_aa: CASSLEGTGELFF
clone_size: NA; v_call: TRBV28; j_call: TRBJ1-1; d_call: TRBD1; cdr3_nt: TGTGCCAGCAGCGCGGGACAGGCGTGGACTGAAGCTTTCTTT; cdr3_aa: CASSAGQAWTEAFF
clone_size: once; v_call: TRBV27; j_call: TRBJ1-6; d_call: NA; cdr3_nt: TGTGCCAGCAGTGACCGGGACTATTCACCCCTCCACTTT; cdr3_aa: CASSDRDYSPLHF
clone_size: NA; v_call: TRBV7-9; j_call: TRBJ2-7; d_call: TRBD1; cdr3_nt: TGTTCCAGCAGCTTATCAAAAAGGACAGGTAATCTGCTCTACGAGCAGTACTTC; cdr3_aa: CSSSLSKRTGNLLYEQYF
clone_size: NA; v_call: TRBV15; j_call: TRBJ1-6; d_call: NA; cdr3_nt: TGTGCCACCAGCCCCGGACAAGTACGTTCACCCCTCCACTTT; cdr3_aa: CATSPGQVRSPLHF
clone_size: NA; v_call: TRBV2; j_call: TRBJ1-5; d_call: NA; cdr3_nt: TGTGCCAGCAGTGAAGGGGCAGGGGAAATGCATTTT; cdr3_aa: CASSEGAGEMHF
clone_size: NA; v_call: TRBV7-3; j_call: TRBJ2-2; d_call: TRBD2; cdr3_nt: TGTGCCAGCAGCTTCACAAGCGGGGGCACCGGGGAGCTGTTTTTT; cdr3_aa: CASSFTSGGTGELFF